The 5 T cell receptor beta chains in this list originate from one sample, sequenced in a study of blood T cell repertoires in COVID-19. Here immunoSEQ multiplex PCR was the method, and the copy in TCRdb shows in-frame clones only, minus some. The table records roughly 54,000 clones, just over 85% of them present only once. Material for sequencing was peripheral blood. Every receptor here comes from a human donor in a cohort sampled during active COVID-19.

The CDR3 sequence is CASSLSSGASEAFF. The CDR3 DNA is TGTGCCAGCAGTTTATCGAGTGGGGCCTCTGAAGCTTTCTTT. The chain is built from TRBV27 and TRBJ1-1; possibly TRBD1 for D (5 bases). V was clipped by 0 bases and J by 6 bases, with 11 bases between them. The CDR3 totals 14 residues. The V gene's germline CDR1 is MNHEY and CDR2 SMNVEV (reference sequence).

CDR3 in amino acids: CASSPRAQNTEAFF. The CDR3 DNA reads as TGCGCCAGCAGCCCGAGGGCCCAGAACACTGAAGCTTTCTTT. The chain couples TRBV5-1 to TRBJ1-1; D unresolved. V was trimmed by 4 bases and J by 1 base, leaving 11 bases between them. The CDR3 sequence is 14 residues long. The V gene's germline CDR1 is SGHRS and CDR2 YFSETQ. The full variable domain, completed using reference TRBV5-1 and TRBJ1-1, is KAGVTQTPRYLIKTRGQQVTLSCSPISGHRSVSWYQQTPGQGLQFLFEYFSETQRNKGNFPGRFSGRQFSNSRSEMNVSTLELGDSALYLCASSPRAQNTEAFFGQGTRLTVV.

The chain carries TRBV30 and TRBJ1-2; TRBD1 agrees at 11 bases. This CDR3 region has 13 residues. V lost 2 bases, J lost 14 bases, and 10 bases stayed unmatched. Germline lookup yields CDR1 GTSNPN and CDR2 SVGIG (reference sequence). CDR3 DNA: TGTGCCTGGAGTCCAATCGGACAGGGGGCGGTAACCTTC. Its protein product is CAWSPIGQGAVTF.

This clone was seen a single time. CDR3 protein: CASSSQGPASPLHF. CDR3 in DNA: TGCGCCAGCAGCTCCCAGGGGCCGGCGTCACCCCTCCACTTT. This rearrangement joins TRBV5-1 to TRBJ1-6, with D possibly matching TRBD1 (6 bases). Trimming left V 3 bases short and J 10 bases short, with 14 bases between. This CDR3 is built from 14 residues. Germline CDR1 reads SGHRS; CDR2 reads YFSETQ.

This clone was detected only a few times. The V and J genes are TRBV2 and TRBJ2-7, with 9 bases fitting TRBD1. The V and J ends lost 9 bases and 2 bases, in that order; junction bases with no gene match: 5. Germline V gives CDR1 SNHLY, CDR2 FYNNEI. The CDR3 covers 13 residues. CDR3: CARGQGTTYEQYF. The CDR3, as DNA: TGTGCCAGGGGACAGGGCACAACCTACGAGCAGTACTTC.